These 3 T cell receptor beta chains share one sample of origin, sequenced in a study of T cells in Graves' hyperthyroidism and ophthalmopathy. RNA transcripts were the template for amplifying TCR beta CDR3 regions. Carried out on the TCR CDR3, a first-round RT-PCR used the HTBI primer set. Using its own MiXCR run on the multiplex PCR reads, TCRdb lists one record per CDR3 protein. The sample records approximately 610,000 distinct CDR3 sequences, roughly 15% being singletons. Material: blood. These receptors came from a woman in her forties with Graves' ophthalmopathy.

This clonotype was found many times. This rearrangement joins TRBV20-1 to TRBJ2-7; D is unclear. In germline, CDR1 is DFQATT, CDR2 SNEGSKA (reference sequence). The length of the CDR3 is 12 residues. The ends were cut back, 5 bases at V and 5 bases at J, with 13 bases in the middle. CDR3 protein: CSAATEFNEQYF. The CDR3 nucleotides read TGCAGTGCTGCCACAGAGTTCAACGAGCAGTACTTC.

This clonotype showed up many times. V gene TRBV7-2 combines with J gene TRBJ2-7; D is possibly TRBD2 (5 bases). The CDR3 length is 15 residues. Germline V lookup: CDR1 SGHTA, CDR2 FQGNSA. With 4 bases removed from V and 3 bases from J, the gap between germline ends came to 16 bases. As DNA, the CDR3 is TGTGCCAGCAGCTACCGAGCGGTTGTGATCTACGAGCAGTACTTC. This sequence encodes CASSYRAVVIYEQYF. Based on the CDR3 plus reference TRBV7-2 and TRBJ2-7, the full variable domain is GAGVSQSPSNKVTEKGKDVELRCDPISGHTALYWYRQSLGQGLEFLIYFQGNSAPDKSGLPSDRFSAERTGGSVSTLTIQRTQQEDSAVYLCASSYRAVVIYEQYFGPGTRLTVT.

The rearrangement uses TRBV5-5 and TRBJ1-1; a possible D gene is TRBD1 (5 bases). CDR3 length: 16 residues. In germline, CDR1 is SGHKS, CDR2 YYEKEE (reference sequence). The V and J ends lost 0 bases and 3 bases respectively, with 15 bases between them. The CDR3 DNA is TGTGCCAGCAGCTTGGGTCCCCTGGGGACCGACACTGAAGCTTTCTTT. It translates to CASSLGPLGTDTEAFF.